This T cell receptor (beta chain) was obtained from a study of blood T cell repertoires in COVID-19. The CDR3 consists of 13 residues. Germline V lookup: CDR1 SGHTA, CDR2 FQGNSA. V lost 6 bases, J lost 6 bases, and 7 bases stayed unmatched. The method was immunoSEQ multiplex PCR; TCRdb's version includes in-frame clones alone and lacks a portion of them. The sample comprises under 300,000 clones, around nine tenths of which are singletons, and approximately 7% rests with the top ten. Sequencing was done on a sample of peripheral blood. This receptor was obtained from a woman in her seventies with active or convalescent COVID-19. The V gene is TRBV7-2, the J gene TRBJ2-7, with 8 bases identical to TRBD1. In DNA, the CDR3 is TGTGCCAGCAGTTACACAGGGGGGCTCGAGCAGTACTTC. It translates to CASSYTGGLEQYF. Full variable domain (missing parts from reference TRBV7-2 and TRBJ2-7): GAGVSQSPSNKVTEKGKDVELRCDPISGHTALYWYRQSLGQGLEFLIYFQGNSAPDKSGLPSDRFSAERTGGSVSTLTIQRTQQEDSAVYLCASSYTGGLEQYFGPGTRLTVT.